This T cell receptor (beta chain) was observed in a study of blood T cell repertoires in COVID-19. The protocol was immunoSEQ multiplex PCR, while the TCRdb copy is restricted to in-frame clones and leaves out a portion. The sample records fewer than 450,000 clones, 88% being singletons. Germline CDR1 reads SGHTS; CDR2 reads YDEGEE. CDR3 length: 14 residues. The J segment lost 2 bases and the V segment lost 4 bases, leaving 3 bases of the junction unmatched. The gene calls are TRBV5-8 and TRBJ2-1; TRBD1 matches 7 bases. The sequenced material came from peripheral blood. The TCR was taken from a woman aged 70-85 years with COVID-19, enrolled during active disease. The CDR3 spells CASSSRGTYNEQFF. DNA of the CDR3: TGTGCCAGCAGCAGCAGGGGGACCTACAATGAGCAGTTCTTC.